The sequence of this TCR beta chain was determined in a study of regulatory T cells in long-lasting Graves disease. Time point indicated: newly diagnosed GD, antithyroid drugs for less than 3 months. Isolated PBMC RNA provided the starting material for the TCR library. Graves' disease diagnosis relied on American Thyroid Association guidelines. Trimming removed 3 bases from V and 5 bases from J, with 10 bases in between. CDR1 and CDR2 from the germline V gene are GTSNPN and SVGIG (reference sequence). The CDR3 sequence is 13 residues long. Arm-PCR of CDR3 regions and iRepertoire HTBI primers were the basis on which TCR beta libraries were built. TCRdb re-derived calls from the multiplex PCR reads in MiXCR, one entry per CDR3 protein. The data show about 540,000 distinct CDR3 sequences, 13% seen once. The same sample was also studied in work on T cells in Graves' hyperthyroidism and ophthalmopathy.

The chain recombines TRBV30 with TRBJ1-4; D is unresolved. The TCR sequence derives from a man aged 25-45 years with Graves disease. Specimen: peripheral blood mononuclear cells (PBMCs), collected at new diagnosis, from a patient treated with antithyroid drugs. The CDR3 DNA is TGTGCCTGGAGGAGGAACCAGAATGAAAAACTGTTTTTT. Its protein product is CAWRRNQNEKLFF. Full variable domain (remainder filled in from reference TRBV30 and TRBJ1-4): SQTIHQWPATLVQPVGSPLSLECTVEGTSNPNLYWYRQAAGRGLQLLFYSVGIGQISSEVPQNLSASRPQDRQFILSSKKLLLSDSGFYLCAWRRNQNEKLFFGSGTQLSVL.